These 26 T cell receptor beta chains were all obtained from the same sample, sequenced in a study of human T cells and chemical hapten exposure. Time point defined: pre-sensitization, week 0. Regarding treatment: therapeutic diphenylcyclopropenone sensitization with weekly scalp DPC. Each CDR3 protein is one row after TCRdb ran MiXCR on the RACE reads. The table records around 350,000 distinct CDR3 sequences, around 5.5% of them present only once. The input for sequencing was whole blood, taken in connection with sensitization to the hapten diphenylcyclopropenone (DPC). Receptors originate from a woman under 30 with alopecia areata. Some clones in this sample may be carry-over from other donors' samples.

At least ten counts were recorded for this clonotype. The gene calls are TRBV29-1 and TRBJ2-7; 8 nucleotides align to TRBD2. CDR3 size: 15 residues. CDR1 is SQVTM, CDR2 ANQGSEA, per germline. Trimming cost V 4 bases and J 2 bases; bases outside gene matches: 10. The CDR3, as DNA: TGCAGCGTTGGGGGGGGGAGTAGCGGGACCTACGAGCAGTACTTC. Residues: CSVGGGSSGTYEQYF.

The V and J genes are TRBV6-5 and TRBJ1-1; 7 bases agree with TRBD1. V trimming: 4 bases; J trimming: 1 base; junction bases outside the gene matches: 12. Germline loops: CDR1 MNHEY, CDR2 SVGAGI. This CDR3 contains 17 residues. The CDR3 is CASSFATTGAANTEAFF. The CDR3 DNA follows: TGTGCCAGCAGTTTTGCCACAACAGGGGCTGCGAACACTGAAGCTTTCTTT.

The rearrangement joins TRBV5-4 to TRBJ1-3; D is possibly TRBD1 (6 bases). The germline V gene has CDR1 SGHNT and CDR2 YYREEE (reference sequence). CDR3 length equals 15 residues. V was clipped by 2 bases and J by 2 bases, with 11 bases between them. CDR3 protein: CASSFLQGAGNTIYF. The CDR3, as DNA: TGTGCCAGCAGCTTTTTACAGGGAGCTGGAAACACCATATATTTT.

This clonotype came up many times. The V call is TRBV24-1, the J call TRBJ2-3; D uncertain. V shed 5 bases and J shed 4 bases, with 9 bases lying between them. CDR1 is KGHDR and CDR2 is SFDVKD in the germline V gene. The CDR3 has 13 amino acids. The CDR3 DNA follows: TGTGCCACCAGTGCTGCAGTTTCAGATACGCAGTATTTT. Protein sequence: CATSAAVSDTQYF.

This chain's CDR3 is CSAKGQGDEKLFF. The CDR3 nucleotides read TGCAGCGCCAAGGGACAGGGAGACGAAAAACTGTTTTTT. This sequence joins TRBV29-1 and TRBJ1-4; 9 bases match TRBD1. The V and J ends lost 7 bases and 8 bases, in that order; junction bases with no gene match: 8. Germline V gene sequence: CDR1 SQVTM, CDR2 ANQGSEA. The CDR3 spans 13 residues.

In its sample, this clonotype was seen a few times. This sequence joins TRBV25-1 and TRBJ2-3, with D tentatively TRBD1 or TRBD2 (6 bases each). V was trimmed by 6 bases and J by 2 bases, leaving 18 bases between them. From germline, CDR1 is MGHDK and CDR2 SYGVNS. The CDR3 consists of 16 residues. The CDR3 reads CASSKGEGGPTDTQYF. The CDR3 DNA is TGTGCCAGCAGCAAGGGGGAAGGGGGGCCCACAGATACGCAGTATTTT.

This clonotype was detected only a few times. J is TRBJ2-5 and V is TRBV9; weak D call: TRBD1 (6 bases). Per germline, CDR1 SGDLS and CDR2 YYNGEE. The length of the CDR3 is 15 residues. Deletions cut 4 bases from V and 2 bases from J, with 15 bases between. CDR3 in DNA: TGTGCCAGCAGCTTCCGGGACACTCCTCAAGAGACCCAGTACTTC. It yields the protein CASSFRDTPQETQYF.

The sample holds a few counts of this clonotype. The rearrangement links TRBV7-9 to TRBJ2-1; D ambiguous. The CDR3 runs 12 residues. V dropped 5 bases and J dropped 7 bases, with 9 bases sitting between them. Germline CDR1 reads SEHNR; CDR2 reads FQNEAQ (reference sequence). The CDR3 loop is CASSPDDNEQFF. CDR3 nucleotide sequence: TGTGCCAGCAGCCCCGACGATAATGAGCAGTTCTTC.

The gene calls are TRBV4-3 and TRBJ2-6, with D perhaps assigned TRBD1 or TRBD2 (5 bases each). V lost 4 bases and J lost 0, with 16 bases in between. CDR1 and CDR2 from the germline V gene are LGHNA and YSLEER. This CDR3 comprises 18 residues. The CDR3 region has the DNA TGCGCCAGCAGCCCCGAAGAGGGGTTATTCTCTGGGGCCAACGTCCTGACTTTC. Translating it yields CASSPEEGLFSGANVLTF.

This clonotype turned up a few times. V is TRBV6-2 or TRBV6-3 and J is TRBJ1-1, with TRBD1 identical over 7 bases. CDR1 is MNHEY and CDR2 is SVGEGT in the germline V gene. The ends lost 6 bases at V and 8 bases at J; junction bases unmatched: 12. This CDR3 is built from 14 residues. The CDR3 here is CASRNTGTVAEAFF. CDR3 bases: TGTGCCAGCAGAAATACCGGGACAGTAGCCGAAGCTTTCTTT.

This clonotype came up a few times. The chain couples TRBV6-5 to TRBJ1-6; D may be TRBD1 (6 bases). V was pared by 6 bases and J by 7 bases, with 19 bases between. CDR1 is MNHEY and CDR2 is SVGAGI in the germline V gene. This CDR3 comprises 16 residues. The CDR3 protein is CASRPTRTVLNSPLHF. The DNA for the CDR3 is TGTGCCAGCAGACCAACCCGGACAGTACTAAATTCACCCCTCCACTTT.

This clonotype was recorded at least ten times. This chain uses TRBV6-2 or TRBV6-3 with TRBJ2-3; 8 bases are shared with TRBD2. V was clipped by 4 bases and J by 2 bases; unmatched bases: 5. Germline values: CDR1 MNHEY, CDR2 SVGEGT. CDR3 length: 15 residues. CDR3 loop: CASSSSGGHTDTQYF. The CDR3 nucleotides are TGTGCCAGCAGTTCCAGCGGGGGACACACAGATACGCAGTATTTT.

This clonotype was recorded many times. CDR3: CASSRAEQPQHF. For the CDR3, the DNA is TGTGCCAGCTCTCGGGCGGAACAGCCCCAGCATTTT. This sequence joins TRBV6-1 and TRBJ1-5; D gene uncertain. The germline V gene encodes CDR1 MNHNS and CDR2 SASEGT. V lost 8 bases and J lost 7, with 12 bases in between. The CDR3 extends over 12 amino acids.

This clonotype was found many times. The chain combines TRBV6-5 with TRBJ1-2; 7 bases line up with TRBD1. The CDR3 has 13 residues. CDR1 is MNHEY, CDR2 SVGAGI, per germline. With V trimmed by 6 bases and J by 3 bases, 4 bases remained unmatched. The CDR3 loop reads CASRRGQDYGYTF. The CDR3 region has the DNA TGTGCCAGCAGACGAGGACAGGACTATGGCTACACCTTC.

The table lists this clonotype with many counts. The chain is built from TRBV4-2 and TRBJ2-1; 11 bases align to TRBD2. The CDR3 sequence is 16 residues long. CDR1 and CDR2 from the germline V gene are LGHNA and YNFKEQ. V shed 0 bases and J 9 bases; nucleotides not matched to a gene: 7. CDR3 coding DNA: TGTGCCAGCAGCCAAGATCTGACTAGCGGGGAGAGTGAGCAGTTCTTC. It yields the protein CASSQDLTSGESEQFF.

Only a few counts were recorded for this clonotype. The rearrangement links TRBV15 to TRBJ2-1; D is possibly TRBD1 (5 bases). Per the germline V gene, CDR1 is LNHNV and CDR2 is YYDKDF (reference sequence). V was cut by 9 bases and J by 9 bases, with 15 bases left in between. The CDR3 length is 12 residues. This CDR3 reads CATGQGIREQFF. CDR3 DNA: TGTGCCACGGGGCAGGGCATTCGTGAGCAGTTCTTC.

This clonotype was seen only a few times. The chain is built from TRBV5-6 and TRBJ2-4; D perhaps matches TRBD2 (5 bases). CDR3 length: 16 residues. Germline values: CDR1 SGHDT, CDR2 YYEEEE. V gave up 0 bases and J gave up 5 bases, with 15 bases separating them. This CDR3 is CASSLVGDNAENIQYF. The CDR3 nucleotides read TGTGCCAGCAGCTTGGTGGGAGATAATGCAGAAAACATTCAGTACTTC. The full variable domain, completed using reference TRBV5-6 and TRBJ2-4, is DAGVTQSPTHLIKTRGQQVTLRCSPKSGHDTVSWYQQALGQGPQFIFQYYEEEERQRGNFPDRFSGHQFPNYSSELNVNALLLGDSALYLCASSLVGDNAENIQYFGAGTRLSVL.

This clonotype was detected only a few times. V usage is TRBV7-2 and J usage is TRBJ2-5, with 8 bases lining up with TRBD2. The CDR3 runs to 16 residues. The V segment lost 1 base and the J segment 9 bases; nucleotides outside the gene matches: 13. Looked up from germline, CDR1 is SGHTA and CDR2 is FQGNSA. CDR3 DNA sequence: TGTGCCAGCAGCTTAGTAGGGGGACTAGGAGTTTCGGCCCAGTACTTC. Amino acid sequence: CASSLVGGLGVSAQYF.

There are a few counts of this clonotype. The chain recombines TRBV12-3 or TRBV12-4 with TRBJ1-5; weak D call: TRBD1 (6 bases). Trimming shortened V by 3 bases and J by 1 base, and 10 bases separated the two germline ends. The CDR3 totals 15 residues. The CDR3 DNA follows: TGTGCCAGCAGTTTCGGGGGGCAGAGCAATCAGCCCCAGCATTTT. Translating it yields CASSFGGQSNQPQHF.

This clonotype was counted only a few times. The V and J genes are TRBV28 and TRBJ2-1, with TRBD2 as a possible D gene (5 bases). Germline loops: CDR1 MDHEN, CDR2 SYDVKM. Trimming pared 4 bases from V and 0 bases from J, leaving 10 bases between. The CDR3 contains 15 residues. CDR3 in amino acids: CASSSGLPSYNEQFF. The CDR3, as DNA: TGTGCCAGCAGTTCCGGACTCCCCTCCTACAATGAGCAGTTCTTC.

The rearrangement uses TRBV6-5 and TRBJ1-1; weak D call: TRBD1 (5 bases). CDR1 is MNHEY and CDR2 is SVGAGI in the germline V gene. The V and J ends lost 4 bases and 4 bases respectively, with 16 bases between them. The CDR3 is 15 amino acids. The CDR3 DNA reads TGTGCCAGCAGTTTGGGGGGTGAGCGAGGCACTGAAGCTTTCTTT. Its translation: CASSLGGERGTEAFF.

This clonotype was picked up a small number of times. The J gene is TRBJ1-1, the V gene TRBV2; 9 nucleotides line up with TRBD1. The germline V gene encodes CDR1 SNHLY and CDR2 FYNNEI. V shed 4 bases, J shed 7 bases, and the junction held 4 bases outside the gene matches. The CDR3 is 13 residues long. The CDR3 spells CASSVGTGSEAFF. Here the CDR3 DNA reads TGTGCCAGCAGTGTAGGGACAGGGAGTGAAGCTTTCTTT.

This chain uses TRBV4-3 with TRBJ2-3; D is perhaps TRBD1 or TRBD2 (5 bases each). CDR3 size: 14 residues. The V gene lost 3 bases and the J gene lost 2 bases, with 9 bases spanning the gap. Germline V CDR1 and CDR2: LGHNA, YSLEER. The DNA of the CDR3 is TGCGCCAGCAGCCACCTCGGGGCCACAGATACGCAGTATTTT. This translates into CASSHLGATDTQYF.

The chain links TRBV4-3 to TRBJ1-6; tentatively, D is TRBD1 (5 bases). CDR3 length: 17 residues. Looked up from germline, CDR1 is LGHNA and CDR2 is YSLEER. Trimming took 1 base from V and 7 from J, leaving 17 bases between them. The CDR3 loop reads CASSQVFGDGQNSPLHF. The DNA of the CDR3 is TGCGCCAGCAGCCAAGTTTTTGGGGACGGCCAGAATTCACCCCTCCACTTT.

In DNA, the CDR3 is TGTGCCAGCTCACCACTGATCAGGGGGAGCTCCTACAATGAGCAGTTCTTC. Protein sequence: CASSPLIRGSSYNEQFF. The chain uses TRBV18 and TRBJ2-1, with 7 bases matching TRBD1. CDR1 and CDR2 (germline): KGHSH, LQKENI. CDR3 size: 17 residues. J was trimmed by 0 bases and V by 1 base; bases with no gene match: 6.

This clonotype was observed a handful of times. The rearrangement links TRBV20-1 to TRBJ2-7; 8 bases line up with TRBD2. Germline values: CDR1 DFQATT, CDR2 SNEGSKA (reference sequence). The CDR3 runs to 14 residues. The V and J ends lost 1 base and 2 bases, in that order; junction bases with no gene match: 4. The CDR3 spells CSARVAGIPYEQYF. In DNA form, the CDR3 reads TGCAGTGCTAGAGTAGCGGGGATACCCTACGAGCAGTACTTC.